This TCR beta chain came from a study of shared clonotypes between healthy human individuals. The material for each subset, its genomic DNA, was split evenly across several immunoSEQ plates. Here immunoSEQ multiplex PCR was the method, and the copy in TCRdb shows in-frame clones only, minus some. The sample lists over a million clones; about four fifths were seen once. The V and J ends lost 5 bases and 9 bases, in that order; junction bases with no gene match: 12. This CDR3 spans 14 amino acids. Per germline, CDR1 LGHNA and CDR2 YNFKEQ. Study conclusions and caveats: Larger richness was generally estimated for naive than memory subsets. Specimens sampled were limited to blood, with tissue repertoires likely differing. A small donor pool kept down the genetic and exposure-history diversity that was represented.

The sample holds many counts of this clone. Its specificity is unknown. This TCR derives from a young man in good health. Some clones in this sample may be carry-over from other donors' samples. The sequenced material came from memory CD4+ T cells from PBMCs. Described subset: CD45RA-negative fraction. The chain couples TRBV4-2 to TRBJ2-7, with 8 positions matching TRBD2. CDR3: CASSYTNREGAQYF. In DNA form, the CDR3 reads TGTGCCAGCAGCTATACCAACCGGGAGGGCGCGCAGTACTTC.